The clone carrying this T cell receptor (beta chain) came up a few times. The data originate from a study of cytomegalovirus exposure and HLA in healthy donors. Donors showed nominal health when sampled, although they likely had unrecorded immune exposures. Deletions cut 0 bases from V and 1 base from J, with 9 bases between. CDR1 is LGHNA, CDR2 YSLEER, per germline. The CDR3 has 15 residues. The primer mix had 60 Vbeta and 13 Jbeta primers. This table comes from immunoSEQ multiplex PCR, and its TCRdb copy is limited to in-frame clones, with some not included. The data contain 170,000 or so clones, roughly 80% of them singletons.

Sequencing was carried out using PBMCs. This chain links TRBV4-3 with TRBJ1-1; D gene unclear. The sequence was collected from a man in his forties or fifties in good health and CMV-seronegative. CDR3 DNA: TGCGCCAGCAGCCAAGACCCACAGCCGAACACTGAAGCTTTCTTT. Translating it yields CASSQDPQPNTEAFF.